These 21 T cell receptor beta chains share one sample of origin, sequenced in a study of blood T cell repertoires in COVID-19. The data were produced by immunoSEQ multiplex PCR, yet TCRdb's version contains in-frame clones alone and is incomplete. The repertoire includes approximately 390,000 clones, just under 90% of them detected once, and approximately 9.3% sits in the top ten. Sequencing was performed on PBMCs or T cells enriched from blood (not recorded which). The receptors come from a woman aged 50 to 60 who had recovered from COVID-19.

The chain employs TRBV12-3 or TRBV12-4 and TRBJ2-7; D is unresolved. V was trimmed by 3 bases and J by 3 bases, leaving 9 bases between them. This CDR3 is built from 13 residues. CDR3 DNA sequence: TGTGCCAGCAGTTTTGGGCTCCTCTACGAGCAGTACTTC. Translated: CASSFGLLYEQYF.

This chain connects TRBV18 to TRBJ1-5; 9 bases agree with TRBD1. Germline V CDR1 and CDR2: KGHSH, LQKENI. This CDR3 contains 13 residues. The ends lost 6 bases at V and 8 bases at J; junction bases unmatched: 5. The CDR3 DNA is TGTGCCAGCTCCCGGACAGGGGTTGAGCCCCAGCATTTT. Protein: CASSRTGVEPQHF.

This rearrangement joins TRBV2 to TRBJ1-6; 9 positions agree with TRBD1. CDR1 and CDR2 from the germline V gene are SNHLY and FYNNEI. The J segment lost 7 bases and the V segment lost 8 bases, leaving 9 bases of the junction unmatched. CDR3 length: 15 residues. The CDR3 loop reads CASETGGGKNSPLHF. In nucleotides, the CDR3 is TGTGCCAGCGAAACAGGGGGCGGAAAAAATTCACCCCTCCACTTT.

The chain uses TRBV24-1 and TRBJ2-3, with TRBD2 matching over 16 bases. Germline values: CDR1 KGHDR, CDR2 SFDVKD. Unmatched junction bases numbered 7, after V lost 3 bases and J lost 5 bases. This CDR3 is built from 18 residues. The CDR3, as DNA: TGTGCCACCAGTGATCAAGGGACTAGCGGGGGGGCCCTAGATACGCAGTATTTT. Translation gives CATSDQGTSGGALDTQYF.

V and J are TRBV21-1 and TRBJ1-4; the table's D call TRBD1 went unverified against the DNA. TRBV21-1 is assigned pseudogene status. The CDR3 is made up of 12 amino acids. The chain's CDR3 is CASTGTGEKLFF. As DNA, the CDR3 is TGTGCCAGCACCGGGACAGGGGAAAAACTGTTTTTT.

On this clone: Other DNA sequences in this specimen translate into the identical CDR3. The DNA for the CDR3 is TGCAGTGCTAGTGTAAGGGGTAACTATGGCTACACCTTC. Protein: CSASVRGNYGYTF. The chain couples TRBV20-1 to TRBJ1-2, with D possibly TRBD1 on 5 matching bases. In germline, CDR1 is DFQATT, CDR2 SNEGSKA (reference sequence). The V gene lost 3 bases and the J gene lost 1 base, with 9 bases spanning the gap. The CDR3 length is 13 residues.

CDR3 coding DNA: TGTGCCAGCAGACCAACCTCATCTGATAGTGGCTACACCTTC. It encodes CASRPTSSDSGYTF. The chain carries TRBV6-5 and TRBJ1-2; D unresolved. CDR1 is MNHEY and CDR2 is SVGAGI in the germline V gene. Trimming took off 6 bases at V and 7 bases at J, with 18 bases between the two ends. The CDR3 extends over 14 amino acids.

The genes are TRBV15 and TRBJ2-1; no firm D call. The CDR3 runs 12 residues. Per germline, CDR1 LNHNV and CDR2 YYDKDF (reference sequence). V dropped 0 bases and J dropped 12 bases, with 9 bases sitting between them. This CDR3 reads CATSRDVARQFF. CDR3 nucleotide sequence: TGTGCCACCAGCAGAGATGTGGCACGGCAGTTCTTC. The full variable domain, completed using reference TRBV15 and TRBJ2-1, is DAMVIQNPRYQVTQFGKPVTLSCSQTLNHNVMYWYQQKSSQAPKLLFHYYDKDFNNEADTPDNFQSRRPNTSFCFLDIRSPGLGDTAMYLCATSRDVARQFFGPGTRLTVL.

Here the CDR3 reads CASYEAGGDEQYF. The CDR3 DNA follows: TGTGCCAGCTATGAGGCAGGGGGCGACGAGCAGTACTTC. The chain has TRBV7-9 and TRBJ2-7, with 8 bases that match TRBD1. The CDR3 spans 13 residues. Trimming at V came to 8 bases and at J to 5 bases, leaving 8 bases not matched to a gene. Germline CDR1 is SEHNR and CDR2 is FQNEAQ (reference sequence).

V is TRBV5-1 and J is TRBJ2-7; 11 nucleotides line up with TRBD2. CDR1 is SGHRS, CDR2 YFSETQ, per germline. The junction had 10 bases not matched to a gene; V was cut back by 4 bases and J by 7 bases. The CDR3 contains 15 residues. The DNA of the CDR3 is TGCGCCAGCAGCGTGACTAGCGGGGTTGGTAAAGAGCAGTACTTC. This sequence encodes CASSVTSGVGKEQYF. Combining the CDR3 with reference TRBV5-1 and TRBJ2-7 gives the whole variable domain KAGVTQTPRYLIKTRGQQVTLSCSPISGHRSVSWYQQTPGQGLQFLFEYFSETQRNKGNFPGRFSGRQFSNSRSEMNVSTLELGDSALYLCASSVTSGVGKEQYFGPGTRLTVT.

The chain couples TRBV5-6 to TRBJ2-5; 13 nucleotides line up with TRBD2. The CDR3 runs to 15 residues. Per the germline V gene, CDR1 is SGHDT and CDR2 is YYEEEE. J was trimmed by 9 bases and V by 4 bases; bases with no gene match: 9. The CDR3 sequence is CASSGLAGALGAQYF. CDR3 bases: TGTGCCAGCAGCGGACTAGCGGGGGCCCTAGGGGCCCAGTACTTC.

This clone was found a few times. This chain joins TRBV18 and TRBJ1-2; TRBD1 aligns across 7 bases. The length of the CDR3 is 15 residues. The V segment lost 3 bases and the J segment 1 base; nucleotides outside the gene matches: 5. Germline lookup yields CDR1 KGHSH and CDR2 LQKENI. The CDR3 reads CASSPLRDSNYGYTF. The CDR3 coding sequence is TGTGCCAGCTCACCTCTCCGGGACAGTAACTATGGCTACACCTTC.

This sequence joins TRBV6-2 or TRBV6-3 and TRBJ1-2; possible D gene TRBD1, 6 bases. Trimming left V 6 bases short and J 6 bases short, with 11 bases between. Germline V gives CDR1 MNHEY, CDR2 SVGEGT. CDR3 length: 12 amino acids. For the CDR3, the DNA is TGTGCCAGCAGCAGGACAGATCATGGCTACACCTTC. As protein: CASSRTDHGYTF.

The V gene is TRBV5-1, the J gene TRBJ2-1; D is unclear. V gave up 3 bases and J gave up 2 bases, with 6 bases separating them. The CDR3 consists of 13 residues. Germline CDR1 SGHRS, CDR2 YFSETQ. The CDR3 region is CASSSSAYNEQFF. Here the CDR3 DNA reads TGCGCCAGCAGCTCCTCTGCCTACAATGAGCAGTTCTTC.

V is TRBV7-9 and J is TRBJ2-3, with 10 positions matching TRBD1. With V trimmed by 4 bases and J by 4 bases, 2 bases remained unmatched. The length of the CDR3 is 14 residues. The germline gives CDR1 SEHNR, CDR2 FQNEAQ (reference sequence). In nucleotides, the CDR3 is TGTGCCAGCAGCTGGGACAGGGGACCAGATACGCAGTATTTT. Protein sequence: CASSWDRGPDTQYF. Looking up the rest from reference TRBV7-9 and TRBJ2-3 gives the full variable domain: DTGVSQNPRHKITKRGQNVTFRCDPISEHNRLYWYRQTLGQGPEFLTYFQNEAQLEKSRLLSDRFSAERPKGSFSTLEIQRTEQGDSAMYLCASSWDRGPDTQYFGPGTRLTVL.

In this sample, this clone turned up a few times. CDR3 loop: CASSATLVYEQYF. CDR3 in DNA: TGTGCCAGCAGTGCTACGTTAGTCTACGAGCAGTACTTC. The chain joins TRBV6-2 or TRBV6-3 to TRBJ2-7; D is unclear. Trimming removed 5 bases at V and 3 bases at J, with 11 bases between. The V gene's germline CDR1 is MNHEY and CDR2 SVGEGT. CDR3 length equals 13 residues.

This clone was observed a few times. The same CDR3 is also encoded by other DNA sequences in this sample. The rearrangement uses TRBV18 and TRBJ1-5, with D possibly TRBD1 on 5 matching bases. The CDR3 has 13 residues. Germline loops: CDR1 KGHSH, CDR2 LQKENI. The V and J ends lost 6 bases and 5 bases respectively, with 11 bases between them. The CDR3 loop reads CASSQDRDQPQHF. CDR3 DNA: TGTGCCAGCTCCCAAGACAGAGATCAGCCCCAGCATTTT.

The chain has TRBV21-1 and TRBJ2-2; TRBD1 is taken as the D call from the table, unchecked against the DNA. TRBV21-1 is termed a pseudogene. The CDR3 spans 16 residues. The chain's CDR3 is CASSKARQGTGGELFF. As DNA, the CDR3 is TGTGCCAGCAGCAAAGCTCGACAGGGGACGGGCGGGGAGCTGTTTTTT.

The gene calls are TRBV5-1 and TRBJ1-3, with D perhaps matching TRBD1 (6 bases). With 5 bases removed from V and 4 bases from J, the gap between germline ends came to 16 bases. Per germline, CDR1 SGHRS and CDR2 YFSETQ. CDR3 size: 15 residues. The CDR3 loop is CASRVDSTRGNTIYF. The CDR3 nucleotides are TGCGCCAGCAGAGTGGACAGCACGCGGGGAAACACCATATATTTT.

To note about this clone: The same CDR3 is also encoded by other DNA sequences in this sample. The genes are TRBV4-1 and TRBJ1-5, with a weak D call TRBD1 (5 bases). The ends were cut back, 0 bases at V and 2 bases at J, with 5 bases in the middle. Germline V gene lookup returns CDR1 MGHRA and CDR2 YSYEKL. The CDR3 runs to 14 residues. CDR3 in amino acids: CASSQDRGNQPQHF. In nucleotides, the CDR3 is TGCGCCAGCAGCCAAGACAGGGGCAATCAGCCCCAGCATTTT.

V usage is TRBV4-3 and J usage is TRBJ1-1; no clear D gene. The CDR3 has 14 residues. Germline CDR1 reads LGHNA; CDR2 reads YSLEER. Trimming pared 0 bases from V and 6 bases from J, leaving 11 bases between. The CDR3 region has the DNA TGCGCCAGCAGCCAAGAGACCGGGTTTGCTGAAGCTTTCTTT. It specifies CASSQETGFAEAFF.